This T cell receptor (beta chain) was profiled in a study of shared clonotypes between healthy human individuals. Profiling relied on immunoSEQ multiplex PCR, and the TCRdb table lists in-frame clones only, not all of them. Here the sample spans 1,500,000 or so clones, around 95% being singletons. In its sample, this clone was seen once. Other DNA sequences in the sample encode the same CDR3. The clonotype was recovered from a man in his thirties or forties in good health. The specimen sequenced was naive CD4+ T cells sorted from blood. Subset here: CD45RA+ positively selected.

CDR3 DNA sequence: TGCAGCGTGGGTAATTACGAGCAGTACTTC. This gives the protein CSVGNYEQYF. V and J are TRBV29-1 and TRBJ2-7; no clear D. Trimming cost V 6 bases and J 4 bases, with 7 bases left between them. Germline V gene lookup returns CDR1 SQVTM and CDR2 ANQGSEA. The CDR3 totals 10 residues.